This TCR beta chain is from a study of blood T cell repertoires in COVID-19 (dated by TCRdb to about 2020). A note on the overall study: Samples covering the acute and convalescent phases of COVID-19 were provided by collaborators in the United States, Italy and Spain. The prospective study material was composed of cDNA or gDNA derived from T cells, B-cell-depleted T cells, or PBMCs. Deeply sampled blood TCRbeta repertoires from subjects exposed to, actively infected with, or recovered from COVID-19 were included in the dataset. The repertoires were released in a freely available public database intended as a resource for research on the immune response to SARS-CoV-2. The samples were drawn from the first 160 participants of the ongoing ImmuneRACE study and from 1,254 subjects provided by 6 global collaborators. A de-identified subject ID, COVID-19 status, age in years and sex were almost always included in the sample metadata. Where HLA class I and class II types were available, the types were taken from metadata supplied by the sample provider, not from assay-based typing. Results the study describes overall, beyond this receptor: The quantity of clinical and demographic metadata differed by source and by participant and was supplied without curation.

Reading the germline V gene gives CDR1 ENHRY and CDR2 SYGVKD. CDR3 length: 14 amino acids, cysteine to phenylalanine. Only the CDR3 DNA stays, 42 bases, in frame from base 1. Deletion took 2 bases off V and 2 bases off J, with a span of 7 bases between the germline ends. This clone was counted a single time. Its antigen is currently not known. No base quality values were provided; no much bigger clone lies one nucleotide off. The immunoSEQ Assay, a bias-controlled multiplex PCR, was used to amplify TCRbeta CDR3 regions from genomic DNA. The original pipeline was this. The number of nucleated cells in each sample was estimated from the amplification of reference gene primers within the assay. To quantify the absolute abundance of each unique TCRbeta CDR3 rearrangement, sequence reads were collapsed and filtered. For each sample, productive Simpson clonality was calculated as the square root of Simpson's diversity index over productive rearrangements. In its TCRdb copy, this immuneACCESS table keeps in-frame sequences only and misses some clones. Where compared with another copy, unresolved V genes explain less than half of these, and the others have no known cause. V, J and clone size reflect that table, while D and trimming were determined from the DNA. This sample is represented by fewer than 300,000 clones; 84% of them were singletons. The ten largest make up about 1.5% of the sample.

One collaborating source in Seattle enrolled patients during active infection and followed them longitudinally through the course of disease. Each collaborating institution followed its own protocols to collect whole blood in K2EDTA tubes. For TCRbeta analysis, collaborator samples were shipped as frozen whole blood, as isolated PBMCs, or as DNA extracted from either sample type. The TCR comes from a human donor with COVID-19, enrolled during active disease. The donor label of this sample is uncertain. This receptor chain uses TRBV10-3 and TRBJ1-5; TRBD1 is perhaps the D gene, given 6 matching bases. The sample comprised peripheral blood. The DNA is TGTGCCATCAGTGAGGAGGGGGGCAATCAGCCCCAGCATTTT. Its translation is CAISEEGGNQPQHF.